These 25 T cell receptor gamma chains were all obtained from the same sample, sequenced in a study of Vδ1+ human thymocytes. General study results and limits: Thymic TRG and TRD repertoires appeared highly polyclonal, with Gaussian CDR3 length distributions.

Their antigens remain unidentified. Extracted RNA was reverse transcribed into cDNA. Pooled V-gene forward primers with one constant-region reverse primer generated the CDR3 amplicons by multiplex PCR. TCRdb re-called the multiplex PCR reads via CATT. The profile shows tens of thousands of gamma-chain clones, 20% of them singletons. Sequencing used Vdelta1+ gamma-delta thymocytes from the thymus. Subset reported: FACS-sorted CD3+ TCRalphabeta- TCRVdelta1+ TCRVdelta2- thymocytes. These receptors all stem from a girl less than two years old who had congenital heart surgery.

This clone was counted only a few times. This chain links TRGV9 with TRGJ1 or TRGJ2. CDR3 length: 17 amino acids. V shed 2 bases and J 0 bases; nucleotides not matched to a gene: 13. Germline CDR1 is GITISATS and CDR2 is ISYDGTV (reference sequence). The CDR3 here is CALWEGPCSTNYYKKLF. The DNA for the CDR3 is TGTGCCTTGTGGGAGGGCCCGTGCTCCACGAATTATTATAAGAAACTCTTT.

This clone was counted a few times. The rearrangement links TRGV8 to TRGJ1 or TRGJ2. Germline CDR1 is VENAVY and CDR2 is YDSYNSRV. There are 13 residues in the CDR3. The trim removed 3 bases at V and 2 bases at J, leaving 4 bases unmatched. The CDR3 sequence is CATWDDDYYKKLF. DNA for the CDR3: TGTGCCACCTGGGATGACGATTATTATAAGAAACTCTTT.

Within the sample, this clone is large. At the DNA level, this CDR3 is encoded by other sequences in the same sample as well. The chain joins TRGV2 to TRGJ1 or TRGJ2. After removal of 0 bases from V and 6 bases from J, the junction contained 2 bases not matched to a gene. Per germline, CDR1 EGSNGY and CDR2 YDSYNSKV. This CDR3 has 12 residues. Written as DNA, the CDR3 is TGTGCCACCTGGGACGGGCCTTATAAGAAACTCTTT. Amino acid sequence: CATWDGPYKKLF.

This clone came up a few times. A much larger clone sits a single nucleotide away, making a read error possible. Other DNA variants within this sample encode the same CDR3. The chain has TRGV2 and TRGJ1 or TRGJ2. The V and J ends lost 1 base and 1 base, in that order; junction bases with no gene match: 4. Germline V gene sequence: CDR1 EGSNGY, CDR2 YDSYNSKV. There are 14 residues in the CDR3. In nucleotides, the CDR3 is TGTGCCACCTGGGACGGACCTAATTATTATAAGAAACTCTTT. Amino acid sequence: CATWDGPNYYKKLF.

This clone was found a few times. Different DNA sequences within this sample yield the same CDR3. This sequence joins TRGV2 and TRGJ1 or TRGJ2. The ends lost 0 bases at V and 8 bases at J; junction bases unmatched: 4. CDR1 and CDR2 from the germline V gene are EGSNGY and YDSYNSKV. The CDR3 is 12 amino acids. Here the CDR3 reads CATWDGRNKKLF. CDR3 DNA: TGTGCCACCTGGGACGGGAGAAATAAGAAACTCTTT.

Comment on this clone: The junction departs from the called germline gene at one end, perhaps through a read error. The chain joins TRGV4 to TRGJ1 or TRGJ2. CDR1 EGSTGY and CDR2 YDSYTSSV come from the germline V gene. This CDR3 is 16 amino acids long. CDR3 DNA sequence: TGTGCCACCTGGGATGGACCTCTACTTGGTTATTGTAAGAAACTCTTT. Its protein is CATWDGPLLGYCKKLF.

This clone was seen a handful of times. The chain recombines TRGV2 with TRGJ1 or TRGJ2. This CDR3 has 13 residues. Germline V CDR1 and CDR2: EGSNGY, YDSYNSKV. With 2 bases clipped from V and 4 bases from J, the junction kept 5 bases outside the gene matches. The DNA for the CDR3 is TGTGCCACCTGGGACGCTCAGTATTATAAGAAACTCTTT. Amino acid sequence: CATWDAQYYKKLF.

In its sample, this clone was seen a few times. Other DNA sequences in this sample translate to the same CDR3. V and J are TRGV2 and TRGJ1 or TRGJ2. The CDR3 runs to 13 residues. Germline CDR1 and CDR2: EGSNGY and YDSYNSKV. The V gene end was trimmed by 0 bases and the J gene end by 7 bases; junction bases not matched to a gene: 6. CDR3 coding DNA: TGTGCCACCTGGGACGGGCTGAACTATAAGAAACTCTTT. Its protein product is CATWDGLNYKKLF.

This clone was detected only a few times. Additional DNA sequences in this sample encode the identical CDR3. This chain joins TRGV4 and TRGJ1 or TRGJ2. V lost 0 bases and J lost 7; bases outside the gene matches: 6. This CDR3 spans 13 amino acids. Germline V CDR1 and CDR2: EGSTGY, YDSYTSSV. CDR3 residues: CATWDGLHYKKLF. In nucleotides, the CDR3 is TGTGCCACCTGGGATGGGCTTCACTATAAGAAACTCTTT.

The sample holds a few counts of this clone. The germline gene is not matched at one end of the junction; a read error may be the cause. J is TRGJ1 or TRGJ2 and V is TRGV2. Germline V gene data show CDR1 as EGSNGY and CDR2 as YDSYNSKV. CDR3 size: 11 residues. CDR3 amino acids: CATWGGDNKLF. CDR3 sequence (DNA): TGTGCCACCTGGGGCGGGGATAATAAACTCTTT.

This clone was detected a few times. Germline is not matched at one junction end, which may reflect a read error. The chain carries TRGV9 and TRGJP2. The CDR3 loop spans 16 amino acids. Germline V gene lookup returns CDR1 GITISATS and CDR2 ISYDGTV (reference sequence). The chain's CDR3 is CASWEYHPRSDWIKTF. The CDR3 DNA follows: TGTGCCTCGTGGGAGTATCATCCTCGTAGTGATTGGATCAAGACGTTT.

In this sample, this clone turned up a few times. A single base separates this from a much larger clone, so it may be a read error. The genes are TRGV2 and TRGJ1 or TRGJ2. The germline gives CDR1 EGSNGY, CDR2 YDSYNSKV. Germline trimming cut 0 bases from V and 14 bases from J; bases unmatched to any gene: 7. The CDR3 loop spans 11 amino acids. The CDR3 DNA sequence: TGTGCCACCTGGGACGGGCCGGGGGAACTCTTT. This encodes CATWDGPGELF.

About this clone: Its ends do not fully match the called genes, so a read error is possible. This sequence joins TRGV9 and TRGJP2. The CDR3 loop spans 15 amino acids. Germline V gene data show CDR1 as GITISATS and CDR2 as ISYDGTV (reference sequence). CDR3 coding DNA: TGTGCCTTGTGGGAGGTAAGGAGTAGTGATTGGACCAAGACGTTT. Its translation: CALWEVRSSDWTKTF.

In this sample, this clone turned up a few times. The chain employs TRGV9 and TRGJ1 or TRGJ2. Germline CDR1 is GITISATS and CDR2 is ISYDGTV (reference sequence). The CDR3 sequence is 15 residues long. J was trimmed by 5 bases and V by 3 bases; bases with no gene match: 13. DNA for the CDR3: TGTGCCTTGTGGGAGAAAACCGACAAGCATTATAAGAAACTCTTT. Protein: CALWEKTDKHYKKLF.

The chain has TRGV9 and TRGJP2. Germline V CDR1 and CDR2: GITISATS, ISYDGTV (reference sequence). This CDR3 comprises 17 residues. V lost 3 bases to trimming and J lost 2 bases; unmatched junction nucleotides: 12. CDR3 in DNA: TGTGCCTTGTGGGAGCCGCAACCAAAAAGTAGTGATTGGATCAAGACGTTT. It translates to CALWEPQPKSSDWIKTF.

The rearrangement uses TRGV9 and TRGJ1 or TRGJ2. CDR3 length: 15 amino acids. Looked up from germline, CDR1 is GITISATS and CDR2 is ISYDGTV (reference sequence). Unmatched junction bases numbered 11, after V lost 6 bases and J lost 0 bases. The CDR3, as DNA: TGTGCCTTGTGGAAGCCCAGCGAGAATTATTATAAGAAACTCTTT. Its protein is CALWKPSENYYKKLF.

In its sample, this clone was seen a few times. V gene TRGV4 combines with J gene TRGJ1 or TRGJ2. The CDR3 is made up of 15 amino acids. Trimming took 4 bases from V and 0 from J; bases not matched to a gene: 9. The germline V gene encodes CDR1 EGSTGY and CDR2 YDSYTSSV. The CDR3 DNA follows: TGTGCCACCTGGGACGAGAATTCGAATTATTATAAGAAACTCTTT. It is translated as CATWDENSNYYKKLF.

As for this clone: Other nucleotide sequences in the sample specify the same CDR3. V gene TRGV9 combines with J gene TRGJ1 or TRGJ2. V lost 2 bases, J lost 9 bases, and 4 bases stayed unmatched. There are 11 residues in the CDR3. Per germline, CDR1 GITISATS and CDR2 ISYDGTV (reference sequence). The CDR3 sequence is CALWEAFKKLF. CDR3 sequence (DNA): TGTGCCTTGTGGGAGGCTTTTAAGAAACTCTTT.

This clone was counted a few times. This chain uses TRGV2 with TRGJP2. This CDR3 has 12 residues. In germline, CDR1 is EGSNGY, CDR2 YDSYNSKV. V gave up 3 bases and J gave up 7 bases; unmatched junction bases: 2. CDR3 sequence: CATWDPDWIKTF. DNA for the CDR3: TGTGCCACCTGGGACCCTGATTGGATCAAGACGTTT.

Worth noting for this clone: The junction differs from germline at one of its ends, possibly a read error. The chain recombines TRGV9 with TRGJ1 or TRGJ2. The germline V gene has CDR1 GITISATS and CDR2 ISYDGTV (reference sequence). The CDR3 spans 16 residues. The chain's CDR3 is CALWEEPFTYYYKKLF. The CDR3 nucleotides are TGTGCCTTGTGGGAAGAACCATTTACGTATTATTACAAGAAACTCTTT.

This chain connects TRGV2 to TRGJP2. The CDR3 covers 17 residues. CDR1 is EGSNGY and CDR2 is YDSYNSKV in the germline V gene. With V trimmed by 0 bases and J by 3 bases, 10 bases remained unmatched. CDR3 region: CATWDGLVQGSDWIKTF. Here the CDR3 DNA reads TGTGCCACCTGGGACGGGCTCGTCCAGGGTAGTGATTGGATCAAGACGTTT.

This clone occurred a few times. The V and J genes are TRGV2 and TRGJ1 or TRGJ2. The CDR3 extends over 14 amino acids. Looked up from germline, CDR1 is EGSNGY and CDR2 is YDSYNSKV. With 0 bases clipped from V and 4 bases from J, the junction kept 6 bases outside the gene matches. The CDR3 DNA reads as TGTGCCACCTGGGACGGGCATTGGTATTATAAGAAACTCTTT. Translation: CATWDGHWYYKKLF.

This chain uses TRGV9 with TRGJ1 or TRGJ2. This CDR3 is 14 amino acids long. V shed 0 bases and J 5 bases; nucleotides not matched to a gene: 7. Germline V lookup: CDR1 GITISATS, CDR2 ISYDGTV (reference sequence). In DNA, the CDR3 is TGTGCCTTGTGGGAGGTGCACTTAGATTATAAGAAACTCTTT. The encoded protein is CALWEVHLDYKKLF.

Only a few counts were recorded for this clone. The chain carries TRGV3 and TRGJ1 or TRGJ2. V shed 4 bases and J 10 bases; nucleotides not matched to a gene: 7. Germline V gene lookup returns CDR1 VTNTFY and CDR2 YDVSTARD (reference sequence). CDR3 size: 11 residues. The CDR3 sequence is CATWDARKKLF. The CDR3 DNA reads TGTGCCACCTGGGATGCTCGAAAGAAACTCTTT.

There are a few counts of this clone. This rearrangement joins TRGV8 to TRGJ1 or TRGJ2. Trimming at V came to 4 bases and at J to 8 bases, leaving 8 bases not matched to a gene. This CDR3 region has 12 residues. Germline CDR1 and CDR2: VENAVY and YDSYNSRV. CDR3: CATWESCDKKLF. CDR3 nucleotides: TGTGCCACCTGGGAGTCCTGCGATAAGAAACTCTTT.